The source of this T cell receptor (beta chain) is a study of blood T cell repertoires in COVID-19. Whole-study context: Specimens from acute and convalescent COVID-19 originated in the United States, Italy and Spain. In each case, the material was cDNA or gDNA derived from T cells, B-cell-depleted T cells, or PBMCs.

Per the original data handling: Reference gene primer amplification in the assay estimated nucleated cell counts. Assay used: immunoSEQ multiplex PCR; TCRdb lists only in-frame clones, some missing. V and J calls and clone size come straight from that table; D and trimming were deduced from the DNA. The data show over 150,000 clones, 65% to 80% seen once. Germline CDR1 and CDR2: SQVTM and ANQGSEA. V was trimmed by 7 bases and J by 5 bases, leaving 21 bases between them. The CDR3 contains 15 residues. The receptor was isolated from a man between 60 and 75 years old with acute or convalescent COVID-19. The rearrangement links TRBV29-1 to TRBJ2-1, with a tentative D call TRBD2 (6 bases). Material for sequencing was peripheral blood. CDR3 nucleotides: TGCAGCGCGCAAGGGTCCAGGGAGGCCCACAATGAGCAGTTCTTC. Encoded protein: CSAQGSREAHNEQFF.